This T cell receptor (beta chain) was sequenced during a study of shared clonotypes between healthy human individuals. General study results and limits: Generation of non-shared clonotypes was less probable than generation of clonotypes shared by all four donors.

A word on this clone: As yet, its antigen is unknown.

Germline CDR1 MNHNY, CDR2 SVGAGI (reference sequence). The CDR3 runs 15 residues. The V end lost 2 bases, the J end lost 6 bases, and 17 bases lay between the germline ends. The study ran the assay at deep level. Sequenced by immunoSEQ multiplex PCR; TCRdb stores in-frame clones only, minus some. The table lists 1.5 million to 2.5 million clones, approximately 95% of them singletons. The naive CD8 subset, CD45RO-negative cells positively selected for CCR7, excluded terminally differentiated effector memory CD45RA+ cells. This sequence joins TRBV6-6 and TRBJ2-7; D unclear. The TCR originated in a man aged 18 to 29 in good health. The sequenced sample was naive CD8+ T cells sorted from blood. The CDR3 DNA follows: TGTGCCAGCAGTTACAGGCCCGGAATTGAGGTCGAGCAGTACTTC. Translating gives CASSYRPGIEVEQYF.